The sequence of this T cell receptor (beta chain) was determined in a study of blood T cell repertoires in COVID-19. Overall study: Samples of COVID-19 (acute and convalescent) were obtained from the United States, Italy and Spain. Sources were T cells, B-cell-depleted T cells, or PBMCs; the material itself was cDNA or gDNA.

Here immunoSEQ multiplex PCR was the method, and the copy in TCRdb shows in-frame clones only, minus some. The top ten hold approximately 60% of the sample, which has 40,000 to 50,000 clones, 86% seen once. Sequences were obtained from peripheral blood. The sequence was collected from a man aged 70 or older with acute or convalescent COVID-19.

The CDR3 bases are TGTGCCAGCAGTTTAGGACTCGTGTACAATGAGCAGTTCTTC. Residues: CASSLGLVYNEQFF. The chain recombines TRBV27 with TRBJ2-1, with a weak D call TRBD2 (5 bases). Germline loops: CDR1 MNHEY, CDR2 SMNVEV (reference sequence). This CDR3 spans 14 amino acids. Trimming shortened V by 2 bases and J by 4 bases, and 9 bases separated the two germline ends.